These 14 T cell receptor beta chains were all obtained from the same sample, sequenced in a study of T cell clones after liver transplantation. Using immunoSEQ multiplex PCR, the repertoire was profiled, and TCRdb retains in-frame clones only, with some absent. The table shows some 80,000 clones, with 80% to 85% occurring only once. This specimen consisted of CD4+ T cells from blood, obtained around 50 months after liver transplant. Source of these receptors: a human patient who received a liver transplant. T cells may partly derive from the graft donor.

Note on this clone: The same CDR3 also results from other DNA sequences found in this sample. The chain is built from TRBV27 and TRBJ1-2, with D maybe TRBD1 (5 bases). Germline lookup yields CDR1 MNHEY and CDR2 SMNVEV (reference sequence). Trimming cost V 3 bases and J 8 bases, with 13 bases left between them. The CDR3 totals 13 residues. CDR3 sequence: CASSFRGGEGYTF. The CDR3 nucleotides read TGTGCCAGCAGTTTTCGGGGCGGCGAGGGCTACACCTTC.

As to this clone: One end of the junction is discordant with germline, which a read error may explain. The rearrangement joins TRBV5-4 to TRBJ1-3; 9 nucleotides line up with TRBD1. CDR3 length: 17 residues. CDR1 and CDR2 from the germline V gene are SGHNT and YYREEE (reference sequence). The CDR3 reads CASSLGVDRGFGNTIYF. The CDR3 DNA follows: TGTGCAAGCAGCTTGGGGGTCGACAGGGGGTTCGGAAACACCATATATTTT.

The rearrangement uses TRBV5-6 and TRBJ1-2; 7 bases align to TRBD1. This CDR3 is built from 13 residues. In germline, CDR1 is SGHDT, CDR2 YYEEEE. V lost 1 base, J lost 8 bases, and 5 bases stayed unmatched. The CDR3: CASSLPRTGGYTF. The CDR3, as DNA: TGTGCCAGCAGCTTGCCGAGGACAGGCGGCTACACCTTC.

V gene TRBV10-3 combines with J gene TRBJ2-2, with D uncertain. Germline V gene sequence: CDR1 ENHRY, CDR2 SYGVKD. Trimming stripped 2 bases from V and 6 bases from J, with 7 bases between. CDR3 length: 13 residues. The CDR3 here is CAISEQSPGELFF. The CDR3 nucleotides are TGTGCCATCAGTGAGCAGTCCCCCGGGGAGCTGTTTTTT.

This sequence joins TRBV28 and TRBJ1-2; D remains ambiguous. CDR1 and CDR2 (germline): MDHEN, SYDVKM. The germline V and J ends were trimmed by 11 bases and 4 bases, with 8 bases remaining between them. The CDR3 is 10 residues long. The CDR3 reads CAAGLYGYTF. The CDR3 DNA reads TGTGCCGCTGGACTCTATGGCTACACCTTC.

The CDR3, as DNA: TGTGCCACCAGGATGACAGGGACCCCAGATACGCAGTATTTT. The encoded protein is CATRMTGTPDTQYF. The chain has TRBV15 and TRBJ2-3, with 7 positions matching TRBD1. Germline-derived CDR1 and CDR2 are LNHNV and YYDKDF (reference sequence). V dropped 6 bases and J dropped 4; count of bases not matched to a gene: 7. This CDR3 comprises 14 residues.

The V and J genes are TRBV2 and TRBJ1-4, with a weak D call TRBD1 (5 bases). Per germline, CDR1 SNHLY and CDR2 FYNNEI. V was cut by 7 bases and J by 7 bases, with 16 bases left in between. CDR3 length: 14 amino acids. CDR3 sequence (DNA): TGTGCCAGCACCGGGGGGAGGGATGGTGAAAAACTGTTTTTT. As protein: CASTGGRDGEKLFF.

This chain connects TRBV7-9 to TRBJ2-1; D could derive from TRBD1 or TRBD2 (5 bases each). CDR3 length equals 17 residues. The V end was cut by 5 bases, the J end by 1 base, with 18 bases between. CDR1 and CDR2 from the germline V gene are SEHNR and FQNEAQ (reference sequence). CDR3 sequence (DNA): TGTGCCAGCAGCCCCCCTCCCGGGACCGGTTCCTACAATGAGCAGTTCTTC. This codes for CASSPPPGTGSYNEQFF. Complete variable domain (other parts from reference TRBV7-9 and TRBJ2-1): DTGVSQNPRHKITKRGQNVTFRCDPISEHNRLYWYRQTLGQGPEFLTYFQNEAQLEKSRLLSDRFSAERPKGSFSTLEIQRTEQGDSAMYLCASSPPPGTGSYNEQFFGPGTRLTVL.

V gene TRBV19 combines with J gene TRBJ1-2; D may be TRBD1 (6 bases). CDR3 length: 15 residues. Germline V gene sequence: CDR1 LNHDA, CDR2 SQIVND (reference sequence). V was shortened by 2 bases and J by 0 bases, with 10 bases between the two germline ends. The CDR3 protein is CASSILGGANYGYTF. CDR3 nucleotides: TGTGCCAGTAGTATATTGGGGGGCGCTAACTATGGCTACACCTTC.

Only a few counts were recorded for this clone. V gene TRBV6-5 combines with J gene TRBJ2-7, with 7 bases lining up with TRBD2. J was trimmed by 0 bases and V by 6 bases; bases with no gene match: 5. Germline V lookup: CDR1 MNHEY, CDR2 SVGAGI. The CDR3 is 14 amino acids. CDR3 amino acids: CASSRKRDSYEQYF. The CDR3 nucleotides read TGTGCCAGCAGCAGGAAGCGGGACTCCTACGAGCAGTACTTC.

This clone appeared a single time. The CDR3 bases are TGTGCCAGTAGTATAGATTCCCGCAGCCAAGAGACCCAGTACTTC. It is translated as CASSIDSRSQETQYF. The chain carries TRBV19 and TRBJ2-5; no firm D call. The V end lost 0 bases, the J end lost 1 base, and 9 bases lay between the germline ends. The length of the CDR3 is 15 residues. CDR1 is LNHDA, CDR2 SQIVND, per germline (reference sequence).

CDR3 bases: TGTGCCATCAGTGAGCCAAGTATAGCGGGAAAGTACGAGCAGTACTTC. The encoded protein is CAISEPSIAGKYEQYF. The rearrangement links TRBV10-3 to TRBJ2-7, with 8 bases lining up with TRBD2. The J segment lost 4 bases and the V segment lost 2 bases, leaving 10 bases of the junction unmatched. Germline loops: CDR1 ENHRY, CDR2 SYGVKD. The CDR3 contains 16 residues.

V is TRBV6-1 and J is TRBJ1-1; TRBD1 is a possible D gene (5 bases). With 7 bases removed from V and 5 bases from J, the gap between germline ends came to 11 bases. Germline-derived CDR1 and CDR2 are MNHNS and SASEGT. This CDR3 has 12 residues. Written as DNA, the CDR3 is TGTGCCAGCACTCAGGGCTGGACTGAAGCTTTCTTT. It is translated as CASTQGWTEAFF.

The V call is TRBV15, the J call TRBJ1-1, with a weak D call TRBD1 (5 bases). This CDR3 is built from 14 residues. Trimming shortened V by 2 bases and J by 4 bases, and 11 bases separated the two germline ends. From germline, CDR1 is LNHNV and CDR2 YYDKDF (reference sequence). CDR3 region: CATSRQGSATEAFF. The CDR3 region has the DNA TGTGCCACCAGCAGACAGGGCTCGGCCACTGAAGCTTTCTTT.